This TCR beta chain was sequenced in a study of cytomegalovirus exposure and HLA in healthy donors. On the study more broadly: As an earlier analysis found, 180 million or so T cells yielded approximately 110 million unique TCR beta sequences. Study-level findings and limits: With high specificity and sensitivity, the classifier reportedly diagnosed cytomegalovirus status.

In the PCR, 60 Vbeta and 13 Jbeta primers were used. The repertoire was sequenced with immunoSEQ multiplex PCR; TCRdb's copy has only in-frame clones and lacks some. The repertoire holds about 150,000 clones, with over 65% as singletons. Of note for this clone: Its antigen is unidentified.

The sequenced sample was PBMCs. The clonotype originates from a man younger than 35 in good health and CMV-seropositive.

The CDR3 is CASSYTTGSTEAFF. The CDR3 DNA follows: TGCGCCAGCAGCTACACTACAGGGAGCACTGAAGCTTTCTTT. The chain combines TRBV5-1 with TRBJ1-1, with a weak D call TRBD1 (6 bases). Germline CDR1 is SGHRS and CDR2 is YFSETQ. V lost 3 bases and J 4 bases, leaving 13 bases between the germline ends. The CDR3 is 14 residues long.